The source of this T cell receptor beta chain is a study of cytomegalovirus exposure and HLA in healthy donors. The primer mix had 60 Vbeta and 13 Jbeta primers. Sequenced by immunoSEQ multiplex PCR; TCRdb stores in-frame clones only, minus some. The repertoire holds more than 95,000 clones, with around 78% as singletons. On this clone: Its antigen is not known.

This CDR3 region has 12 residues. V lost 9 bases and J 3 bases, leaving 11 bases between the germline ends. Germline V gene data show CDR1 as LGHNT and CDR2 as FRNRAP. Study-wide findings and caveats: The study carried out a later analysis of TCR beta sequences. It associated 15,000 to 20,000 of them with specific HLA alleles at a false discovery rate of 0.05. In an earlier analysis, about 90% or about 30%: the productive usage of most TCR beta V segments.

Sample: PBMCs. The chain carries TRBV12-5 and TRBJ1-1; D might be TRBD1 (5 bases). The sequence came from a man in his fifties in good health and CMV-seronegative. The CDR3 nucleotides read TGTGCTAGCTCAGGGTGGTACACTGAAGCTTTCTTT. Protein product: CASSGWYTEAFF.